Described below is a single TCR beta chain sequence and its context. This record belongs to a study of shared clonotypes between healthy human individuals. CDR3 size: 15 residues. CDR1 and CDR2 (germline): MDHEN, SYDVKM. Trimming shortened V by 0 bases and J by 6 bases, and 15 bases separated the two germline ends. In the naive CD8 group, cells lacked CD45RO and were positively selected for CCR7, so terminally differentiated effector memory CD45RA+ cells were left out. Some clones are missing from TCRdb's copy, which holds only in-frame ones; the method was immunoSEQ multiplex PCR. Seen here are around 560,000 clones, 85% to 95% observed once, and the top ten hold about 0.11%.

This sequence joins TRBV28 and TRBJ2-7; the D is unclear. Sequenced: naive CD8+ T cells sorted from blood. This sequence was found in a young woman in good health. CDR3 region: CASSLWSRMQCEQYF. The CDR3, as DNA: TGTGCCAGCAGTTTATGGAGTCGCATGCAGTGCGAGCAGTACTTC. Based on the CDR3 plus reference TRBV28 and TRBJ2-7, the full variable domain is DVKVTQSSRYLVKRTGEKVFLECVQDMDHENMFWYRQDPGLGLRLIYFSYDVKMKEKGDIPEGYSVSREKKERFSLILESASTNQTSMYLCASSLWSRMQCEQYFGPGTRLTVT.